These T cell receptor beta chains were read from a single sample in a study of blood T cell repertoires in COVID-19. Generated by immunoSEQ multiplex PCR, the TCRdb table keeps only in-frame clones and is missing some. The data contain about 98,000 clones, 82% of them singletons. Sample: peripheral blood. The receptor source for this set is an older man with active or convalescent COVID-19. The CDR3 runs from the conserved cysteine through the conserved F or W. D genes are given only for firm matches. Rows give clone size only sometimes, using once, few, many, or a class for an expanded clone.

d_call	clone_size	v_call	j_call	cdr3_nt	cdr3_aa
NA	once	TRBV27	TRBJ1-3	TGTGCCAGCAGTTTATGGCCTGGAAACACCATATATTTT	CASSLWPGNTIYF
TRBD1	NA	TRBV5-1	TRBJ1-6	TGCGCCAGCAGCTCCTCGACAGGGCCCTCTTATTCACCCCTCCACTTT	CASSSSTGPSYSPLHF
NA	NA	TRBV11-2	TRBJ2-1	TGTGCCAGCAGCTTACCCGCGGGCCGTAAGCAGTTCTTC	CASSLPAGRKQFF
NA	many	TRBV9	TRBJ1-4	TGTGCCAGCAGCTCGTATGAAAAACTGTTTTTT	CASSSYEKLFF
TRBD1	NA	TRBV27	TRBJ1-2	TGTGCCAGCAGTTTAACAGGGGGCCCTCGGGGCTACACCTTC	CASSLTGGPRGYTF
NA	NA	TRBV28	TRBJ2-1	TGTGCCAGCATTCGACTAGGTAGCGGATACAATGAGCAGTTCTTC	CASIRLGSGYNEQFF
NA	NA	TRBV6-5	TRBJ1-1	TGTGCCAGCAGTTATGTGGGGGGGGGCACTGAAGCTTTCTTT	CASSYVGGGTEAFF
NA	NA	TRBV29-1	TRBJ2-7	TGCAGCGTTGGTCGGACTAACCGCGAGCAGTACTTC	CSVGRTNREQYF
TRBD2	once	TRBV30	TRBJ2-7	TGTGCCTGGAGTGTAAGCGGGGTTGGCGAGCAGTACTTC	CAWSVSGVGEQYF
NA	NA	TRBV19	TRBJ2-3	TGTGCCAGTAGGCCGGGTGGTAGGGGGGGGGACCGGGGTAGCACAGATACGCAGTATTTT	CASRPGGRGGDRGSTDTQYF
TRBD1	once	TRBV27	TRBJ1-2	TGTGCCAGCAGGCCTCGGGACAGCTACTATGGCTACACCTTC	CASRPRDSYYGYTF
TRBD1	NA	TRBV3-1/TRBV3-2	TRBJ1-1	TGTGCCAGCAGCCATCCCGGACAGGGTGAAGAAACTGAAGCTTTCTTT	CASSHPGQGEETEAFF
NA	few	TRBV30	TRBJ1-2	TGTGCCTGGGACGGCGGGGTTAACTATGGCTACACCTTC	CAWDGGVNYGYTF
TRBD2	NA	TRBV10-3	TRBJ2-3	TGTGCCATCAGTGAGTCGGGCAGCGGGGGCACAGATACGCAGTATTTT	CAISESGSGGTDTQYF